Below, 13 T cell receptor beta chains from the same sample are listed, as sequenced in a study of OX40 agonist ivuxolimab in advanced cancers. The assay was immunoSEQ multiplex PCR, and TCRdb's table has in-frame clones only and misses some. The repertoire consists of some 100,000 clones, with under 95% occurring once and the leading ten covering over 0.7%. The sample consisted of CD4+ or CD8+ T cells sorted from blood, taken in a trial of the OX40 agonist ivuxolimab. These receptor sequences come from an adult with an advanced solid tumor such as melanoma, head and neck, liver or kidney cancer.

The chain joins TRBV6-7 to TRBJ1-3; the D is unclear. TRBV6-7 is filed as an ORF, its function uncertain. This CDR3 is 12 amino acids long. V lost 5 bases and J 4 bases, leaving 6 bases between the germline ends. Here the CDR3 DNA reads TGTGCCAGCAGTGGTAAAGGAAACACCATATATTTT. This sequence encodes CASSGKGNTIYF.

About this clone: One end of the junction fails to match germline, which may point to a read error. The J gene is TRBJ1-5, the V gene TRBV5-4; 7 positions agree with TRBD1. Germline CDR1 is SGHNT and CDR2 is YYREEE (reference sequence). The CDR3 runs to 13 residues. The CDR3 sequence is CAGSSDRDQPQHF. CDR3 coding DNA: TGTGCCGGCAGTTCAGACAGGGATCAGCCCCAGCATTTT.

The sample holds one count of this clone. The genes are TRBV12-5 and TRBJ2-5, with D perhaps TRBD1 (6 bases). CDR3 length: 11 amino acids. Germline V gene lookup returns CDR1 LGHNT and CDR2 FRNRAP. V dropped 6 bases and J dropped 7 bases, with 9 bases sitting between them. CDR3: CASGLQGTQYF. CDR3 DNA: TGTGCTAGTGGACTACAGGGGACCCAGTACTTC.

The chain combines TRBV19 with TRBJ2-2; D not resolved. Germline CDR1 and CDR2: LNHDA and SQIVND (reference sequence). The CDR3 covers 14 residues. Trimming removed 1 base from V and 3 bases from J, with 6 bases in between. The CDR3 is CASSIGEYTGELFF. The CDR3 nucleotides read TGTGCCAGTAGTATAGGGGAATACACCGGGGAGCTGTTTTTT.

The chain combines TRBV30 with TRBJ2-3; D possibly corresponds to TRBD1 (6 bases). The CDR3 is 14 residues long. Germline V gene lookup returns CDR1 GTSNPN and CDR2 SVGIG (reference sequence). V lost 5 bases, J lost 2 bases, and 14 bases lay in between. DNA for the CDR3: TGTGCCTGGTCAGGGGACCTTTTCACAGATACGCAGTATTTT. This encodes CAWSGDLFTDTQYF.

The J gene is TRBJ2-7, the V gene TRBV6-1, with a weak D call TRBD1 (5 bases). The germline V and J ends were trimmed by 3 bases and 3 bases, with 12 bases remaining between them. CDR1 is MNHNS, CDR2 SASEGT, per germline. The CDR3 spans 14 residues. CDR3 sequence reads: CASSENRIVYEQYF. The CDR3 DNA is TGTGCCAGCAGTGAGAACAGGATAGTCTACGAGCAGTACTTC.

This clone was detected once. The chain links TRBV4-3 to TRBJ2-1; TRBD2 agrees at 7 bases. This CDR3 is 15 amino acids long. Trimming removed 0 bases from V and 7 bases from J; junction bases left unmatched: 6. Germline V gene lookup returns CDR1 LGHNA and CDR2 YSLEER. The CDR3 nucleotides read TGCGCCAGCAGCCAAGATCGGAGCGGGGTAAATGAGCAGTTCTTC. Amino acid sequence: CASSQDRSGVNEQFF.

The chain uses TRBV7-2 and TRBJ2-3; 7 bases are shared with TRBD2. This CDR3 is 14 amino acids long. V lost 4 bases to trimming and J lost 8 bases; unmatched junction nucleotides: 9. The germline V gene encodes CDR1 SGHTA and CDR2 FQGNSA. The CDR3 protein is CASSSHSAGVTQYF. The CDR3, as DNA: TGTGCCAGCAGCTCCCATTCCGCGGGAGTTACGCAGTATTTT.

The gene calls are TRBV6-6 and TRBJ1-2, with 8 bases aligning to TRBD1. V trimming: 6 bases; J trimming: 4 bases; junction bases outside the gene matches: 7. The CDR3 loop spans 14 amino acids. Germline CDR1 reads MNHNY; CDR2 reads SVGAGI (reference sequence). CDR3 in amino acids: CASSPQGQVYGYTF. The DNA for the CDR3 is TGTGCCAGCAGCCCCCAGGGACAGGTCTATGGCTACACCTTC.

This sequence joins TRBV11-1 and TRBJ2-5, with D perhaps TRBD1 or TRBD2 (5 bases each). Germline CDR1 reads SGHAT; CDR2 reads FQDESV (reference sequence). Trimming removed 3 bases at V and 4 bases at J, with 15 bases between. The CDR3 totals 15 residues. The CDR3 region has the DNA TGTGCCAGCAGCTTTCCTTGGGGGAGAGGAGAGACCCAGTACTTC. Protein: CASSFPWGRGETQYF.

In this sample, this clone turned up a few times. The V gene is TRBV11-2, the J gene TRBJ2-1, with a weak D call TRBD1 (6 bases). Between the trimmed V and J ends, which lost 5 bases and 5 bases, there was a span of 13 bases. From germline, CDR1 is SGHAT and CDR2 FQNNGV. The CDR3 sequence is 14 residues long. The chain's CDR3 is CASSRQDGNNEQFF. In DNA, the CDR3 is TGTGCCAGCAGCCGACAGGACGGTAACAATGAGCAGTTCTTC.

The chain couples TRBV19 to TRBJ2-3; perhaps TRBD1 as D (6 bases). The CDR3 length is 15 residues. Per the germline V gene, CDR1 is LNHDA and CDR2 is SQIVND (reference sequence). The ends were cut back, 3 bases at V and 4 bases at J, with 14 bases in the middle. The CDR3 DNA sequence: TGTGCCAGTAGTATTGCAGGGGTACCCGCAGATACGCAGTATTTT. This codes for CASSIAGVPADTQYF.

The chain employs TRBV5-1 and TRBJ2-7; D remains unclear. The CDR3 runs 14 residues. V was trimmed by 8 bases and J by 0 bases, leaving 15 bases between them. The germline V gene encodes CDR1 SGHRS and CDR2 YFSETQ. CDR3 protein: CASFLGPSSYEQYF. CDR3 nucleotides: TGCGCCAGTTTCCTTGGTCCGAGCTCCTACGAGCAGTACTTC.